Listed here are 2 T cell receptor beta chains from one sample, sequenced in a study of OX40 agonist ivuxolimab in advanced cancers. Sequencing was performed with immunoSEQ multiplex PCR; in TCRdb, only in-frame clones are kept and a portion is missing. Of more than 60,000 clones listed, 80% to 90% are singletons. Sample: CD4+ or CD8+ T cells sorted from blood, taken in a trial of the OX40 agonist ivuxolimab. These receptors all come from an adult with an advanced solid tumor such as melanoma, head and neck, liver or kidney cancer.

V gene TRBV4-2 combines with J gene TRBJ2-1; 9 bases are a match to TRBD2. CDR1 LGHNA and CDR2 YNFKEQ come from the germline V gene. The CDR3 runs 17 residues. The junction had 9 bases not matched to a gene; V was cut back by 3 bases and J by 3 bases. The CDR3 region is CASSHIAASGNYNEQFF. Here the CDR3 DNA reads TGTGCCAGCAGCCATATCGCTGCTAGCGGGAACTACAATGAGCAGTTCTTC.

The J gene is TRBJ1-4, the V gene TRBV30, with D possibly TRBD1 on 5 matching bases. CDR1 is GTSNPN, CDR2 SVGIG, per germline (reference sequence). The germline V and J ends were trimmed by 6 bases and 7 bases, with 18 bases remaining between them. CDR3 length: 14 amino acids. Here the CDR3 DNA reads TGTGCCTGCCAACGGGGCTCAGCTGTTGAAAAACTGTTTTTT. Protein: CACQRGSAVEKLFF.